This is a list of T cell receptor beta chains from one sample in a study of control samples from healthy donors and cancer patients. The data were produced by immunoSEQ multiplex PCR, yet TCRdb's version contains in-frame clones alone and is incomplete. The sample records some 150,000 clones, around 90% being singletons. Material for sequencing was blood. These TCRs come from a man aged 18 to 29 in good health. CDR3s include the opening cysteine and the closing phenylalanine or tryptophan. The D gene is left open where the match is weak. The size field is filled for only some rows; it gives once, few, many or a size class.

V	D	size	J	CDR3	DNA
TRBV10-3	NA	NA	TRBJ1-2	CAIRRDYGYTF	TGTGCCATCAGGAGGGACTATGGCTACACCTTC
TRBV11-2	NA	NA	TRBJ2-3	CASSPSGGGPPQYF	TGTGCCAGCAGCCCTTCCGGGGGAGGTCCTCCGCAGTATTTT
TRBV6-1	NA	NA	TRBJ2-7	CASSEIGYSPAAEYF	TGTGCCAGCAGTGAAATCGGGTACTCACCCGCGGCGGAGTACTTC
TRBV5-4	NA	NA	TRBJ2-3	CASSFEATDTQYF	TGTGCCAGCAGCTTCGAAGCTACAGATACGCAGTATTTT
TRBV19	NA	few	TRBJ2-1	CASSIAWARDSYNEQFF	TGTGCCAGTAGTATAGCTTGGGCGCGCGACTCCTACAATGAGCAGTTCTTC
TRBV2	TRBD2	NA	TRBJ2-5	CASSDSGAYQETQYF	TGTGCCAGCAGTGATAGCGGGGCGTACCAAGAGACCCAGTACTTC
TRBV19	NA	NA	TRBJ1-3	CASSIQPSGNTIYF	TGTGCCAGTAGTATTCAGCCCTCTGGAAACACCATATATTTT
TRBV5-5	NA	few	TRBJ2-3	CASSGGPKYTDTQYF	TGTGCCAGCAGCGGGGGACCGAAATACACAGATACGCAGTATTTT
TRBV28	NA	NA	TRBJ2-7	CASSLAGYEQYF	TGTGCCAGCAGTTTGGCAGGATACGAGCAGTACTTC
TRBV9	TRBD1	NA	TRBJ2-6	CASSARDSAGGANVLTF	TGTGCCAGCAGCGCCCGGGACAGCGCGGGTGGGGCCAACGTCCTGACTTTC
TRBV6-5	NA	NA	TRBJ2-2	CASSRDTGELFF	TGTGCCAGCAGCCGCGACACCGGGGAGCTGTTTTTT
TRBV7-9	NA	once	TRBJ2-3	CASSLPPNRLLTDTQYF	TGTGCCAGCAGCTTACCCCCGAACAGGCTACTCACAGATACGCAGTATTTT
TRBV6-2/TRBV6-3	TRBD1	NA	TRBJ1-5	CASSHQGGPNQPQHF	TGTGCCAGCAGTCATCAGGGGGGACCCAATCAGCCCCAGCATTTT
TRBV19	NA	NA	TRBJ1-2	CASSAEQGFSVYGYTF	TGTGCCAGTAGTGCGGAACAGGGATTTTCCGTCTATGGCTACACCTTC
TRBV7-2	NA	few	TRBJ2-3	CASSPVGDTQYF	TGTGCCAGCAGCCCCGTCGGAGATACGCAGTATTTT
TRBV5-1	NA	NA	TRBJ2-7	CASTLGPGVTYEQYF	TGCGCCAGCACCCTGGGGCCGGGCGTCACCTACGAGCAGTACTTC
TRBV24-1	NA	NA	TRBJ2-2	CATSDLWVDKNTGELFF	TGTGCCACCAGTGATTTGTGGGTGGACAAGAACACCGGGGAGCTGTTTTTT